Shown below are 4 T cell receptor beta chains from a single sample sequenced in a study of blood T cell repertoires in COVID-19. Only in-frame clones appear in the TCRdb table, and some are missing; sequencing was by immunoSEQ multiplex PCR. The table has 110,000 to 150,000 clones, around 89% seen once. Sample: peripheral blood. These receptors were obtained from a woman aged 60-75 years with active COVID-19.

V gene TRBV19 combines with J gene TRBJ1-1; no definite D call. Germline V gene lookup returns CDR1 LNHDA and CDR2 SQIVND (reference sequence). CDR3 length: 17 amino acids. V lost 10 bases and J 1 base, leaving 25 bases between the germline ends. CDR3 sequence (DNA): TGTGCCACCGCGCGTTCAGGTCCCGCTCATGGGAACACTGAAGCTTTCTTT. Translation: CATARSGPAHGNTEAFF.

For this clone: Other DNA sequences in the sample encode the same CDR3. The gene calls are TRBV2 and TRBJ1-2, with 9 bases lining up with TRBD1. The CDR3 is 14 residues long. V was clipped by 6 bases and J by 0 bases; unmatched bases: 2. CDR1 SNHLY and CDR2 FYNNEI come from the germline V gene. The chain's CDR3 is CASSRQGANYGYTF. CDR3 nucleotides: TGTGCCAGCAGCAGACAGGGGGCTAACTATGGCTACACCTTC.

A note on this clone: Other DNA sequences of this sample code for an identical CDR3. The chain couples TRBV24-1 to TRBJ2-7; 9 bases align to TRBD1. V lost 7 bases, J lost 2 bases, and 5 bases stayed unmatched. The CDR3 extends over 14 amino acids. Germline CDR1 is KGHDR and CDR2 is SFDVKD. As DNA, the CDR3 is TGTGCCACCAGCCCGGGACAGGGTACCTACGAGCAGTACTTC. Its protein product is CATSPGQGTYEQYF.

This clone has more than one count but fewer than ten. This chain joins TRBV24-1 and TRBJ1-5; D not resolved. Germline CDR1 reads KGHDR; CDR2 reads SFDVKD. Trimming stripped 6 bases from V and 6 bases from J, with 8 bases between. CDR3 length equals 12 residues. In nucleotides, the CDR3 is TGTGCCACCAGTCGAGGGCCTCAGCCCCAGCATTTT. This codes for CATSRGPQPQHF.